Listed below are T cell receptor beta chains from one sample, sequenced in a study of T cell responses to AZD1222 COVID-19 vaccine. TCRdb's table, derived via immunoSEQ multiplex PCR, lists solely in-frame clones and lacks some. The sample holds 120,000 to 150,000 clones, around 93% seen once. The sequences come from peripheral blood, collected on day 0 of AZD1222 vaccination. The receptor source for this set is an adult in good health. CDR3s include the opening cysteine and the closing phenylalanine or tryptophan.

V,length,CDR3
TRBV18,14,CASSPTDVKQPQHF
TRBV5-4,16,CASSPGQGTTSYEQYF
TRBV3-1/TRBV3-2,13,CASSQVPTTGYTF
TRBV7-6,16,CASSYRGLGYNSPLHF
TRBV9,15,CASSVDPGGSGGYTF
TRBV6-6,15,CASSKLASSTDTQYF
TRBV28,12,CASTGRFYEQYF
TRBV5-1,16,CASSLGDSLSGNTIYF
TRBV5-1,13,CASSTPGNYGYTF
TRBV5-1,16,CASSLGVRGNTGELFF
TRBV11-2,11,CASSGAETQYF
TRBV7-9,13,CASSLGQNYEQYF
TRBV24-1,12,CATADGYNEQFF
TRBV5-1,15,CASSIAGSGANVLTF
TRBV2,16,CASSEGTAPGNEKLFF
TRBV7-8,14,CASRGTSGYVEQFF
TRBV3-1/TRBV3-2,16,CASSQAKRLNTGELFF
TRBV29-1,14,CSVLGQGARIEAFF
TRBV3-1/TRBV3-2,15,CASSLFNAGSYEQYF
TRBV12-3/TRBV12-4,12,CAKAASYNEQFF
TRBV7-6,13,CASSGGSSYEQYF
TRBV7-9,12,CASSQDTGGYTF
TRBV7-9,12,CASSFGSTEAFF
TRBV19,16,CASSPRFGAAGEKLFF
TRBV6-5,13,CASRQASNSPLHF
TRBV27,13,CASSSGGLWGYTF
TRBV2,14,CASSDQGYTGELFF
TRBV6-5,14,CASSSLGQFNEQFF
TRBV10-3,18,CAISGSSGRVGLYNEQFF
TRBV7-8,15,CASSSRGHLFYGYTF
TRBV27,16,CASSFEETGLRKKQYF
TRBV10-3,15,CAISPGQGGNTEAFF
TRBV7-2,13,CASSTTGGYGYTF
TRBV18,14,CASSPPKKGPEAFF
TRBV7-9,16,CASSLGDRATNEKLFF
TRBV6-5,14,CASSYPGAPDTQYF
TRBV19,17,CASSTRFQPGFNSPLHF
TRBV7-8,14,CASSLPPGNTEAFF
TRBV12-3/TRBV12-4,13,CASSFISNYGYTF
TRBV9,15,CASSPGGPRADTQYF
TRBV5-6,15,CASSLRQGRGGKLFF
TRBV9,16,CASSQKPQGYTDTQYF
TRBV19,14,CASGVWGGNTEAFF
TRBV6-5,13,CASTLRRITEAFF
TRBV2,16,CASSPRQGVIQETQYF
TRBV19,13,CASAYNREPEAFF
TRBV30,15,CAWSPPGLVAVEQFF
TRBV27,14,CASSLSVGYYGYTF
TRBV2,15,CASIASGTKGNGYTF
TRBV28,16,CASSLRARSLSYEQYF
TRBV5-1,15,CASSWSQGAGETQYF
TRBV7-9,12,CASSLGLGEQYF
TRBV12-3/TRBV12-4,13,CASSRTGGDGYTF
TRBV5-1,14,CASSLRLEKETQYF
TRBV6-5,14,CASNPQGRNTEAFF
TRBV4-1,17,CASGQGPLAGGRDEQFF
TRBV5-5,15,CASTRDGQGNTEAFF